Listed below are T cell receptor beta chains from one sample, sequenced in a study of T cell changes during pregnancy in multiple sclerosis. TCRdb keeps only in-frame clones here, not all; method: immunoSEQ multiplex PCR. The sample has about 99,000 clones, roughly nine tenths seen once. The sequences come from peripheral blood, collected after pregnancy. The receptor source for this set is a female donor with multiple sclerosis, enrolled in a pregnancy study. Each CDR3 is given with its conserved first and last residue. Each record gives: V gene, clone size, J gene, D gene, CDR3 protein, CDR3 DNA. The D gene is left open where the match is weak. The size field is filled for only some rows; it gives once, few, many or a size class.

v_call: TRBV7-3; clone_size: .; j_call: TRBJ2-1; d_call: TRBD2; cdr3_aa: CASSPTGTSGRGEQFF; cdr3_nt: TGTGCCAGCAGCCCCACCGGGACTAGCGGCCGGGGTGAGCAGTTCTTC
v_call: TRBV9; clone_size: .; j_call: TRBJ2-3; d_call: TRBD2; cdr3_aa: CASSVEGGGAVYTQYF; cdr3_nt: TGTGCCAGCAGCGTAGAGGGCGGGGGGGCCGTATATACGCAGTATTTT
v_call: TRBV7-9; clone_size: .; j_call: TRBJ2-7; d_call: TRBD2; cdr3_aa: CASSLLTSGTYEQYF; cdr3_nt: TGTGCCAGCAGCCTCTTGACTAGCGGAACCTACGAGCAGTACTTC
v_call: TRBV7-9; clone_size: .; j_call: TRBJ2-2; d_call: .; cdr3_aa: CASSFLPGELFF; cdr3_nt: TGTGCCAGCAGCTTTCTTCCCGGGGAGCTGTTTTTT
v_call: TRBV4-2; clone_size: .; j_call: TRBJ2-3; d_call: TRBD2; cdr3_aa: CASSQDPLAGTTDTQYF; cdr3_nt: TGTGCCAGCAGCCAAGACCCATTAGCGGGCACCACAGATACGCAGTATTTT
v_call: TRBV5-6; clone_size: .; j_call: TRBJ1-1; d_call: .; cdr3_aa: CASSLRVRGTEAFF; cdr3_nt: TGTGCCAGCAGCCTCAGGGTTAGGGGGACTGAAGCTTTCTTT
v_call: TRBV28; clone_size: .; j_call: TRBJ1-5; d_call: .; cdr3_aa: CASSPDSGVRNQPQHF; cdr3_nt: TGTGCCAGCAGTCCAGACTCAGGGGTCCGCAATCAGCCCCAGCATTTT
v_call: TRBV6-1; clone_size: .; j_call: TRBJ1-2; d_call: .; cdr3_aa: CASSDVPRGYTF; cdr3_nt: TGTGCCAGCAGTGACGTTCCGAGGGGCTACACCTTC
v_call: TRBV5-4; clone_size: .; j_call: TRBJ1-1; d_call: TRBD1; cdr3_aa: CASSLWTGGTPTEAFF; cdr3_nt: TGTGCCAGCAGCTTGTGGACAGGAGGAACCCCCACTGAAGCTTTCTTT
v_call: TRBV20-1; clone_size: .; j_call: TRBJ2-1; d_call: TRBD2; cdr3_aa: CSAWDYPEQFF; cdr3_nt: TGCAGTGCTTGGGACTACCCTGAGCAGTTCTTC
v_call: TRBV2; clone_size: .; j_call: TRBJ1-1; d_call: TRBD1; cdr3_aa: CATKGTGVDGNTEAFF; cdr3_nt: TGTGCCACTAAGGGGACAGGGGTCGATGGGAACACTGAAGCTTTCTTT
v_call: TRBV18; clone_size: .; j_call: TRBJ1-5; d_call: .; cdr3_aa: CASSPTGGGQPQHF; cdr3_nt: TGTGCCAGCTCACCGACGGGAGGGGGTCAGCCCCAGCATTTT
v_call: TRBV19; clone_size: few; j_call: TRBJ1-5; d_call: .; cdr3_aa: CAPGGDMADRNQPQHF; cdr3_nt: TGTGCTCCAGGAGGCGACATGGCCGATCGCAATCAGCCCCAGCATTTT
v_call: TRBV2; clone_size: .; j_call: TRBJ2-7; d_call: .; cdr3_aa: CASSADFGTPDEQYF; cdr3_nt: TGTGCCAGCAGTGCGGATTTCGGGACTCCGGACGAGCAGTACTTC
v_call: TRBV4-2; clone_size: .; j_call: TRBJ2-1; d_call: TRBD1; cdr3_aa: CASSPGQGEFF; cdr3_nt: TGTGCCAGCAGCCCCGGACAGGGGGAGTTCTTC